Listed below are T cell receptor beta chains from one sample, sequenced in a study of T-cell memory formation after mild COVID-19. A single record per CDR3 protein comes from TCRdb applying MiXCR to the 5' RACE reads. There are roughly 370,000 distinct CDR3 sequences in the sample; about 16% occur only once, and roughly 21% lies in the top ten. Specimen: PBMCs or a T cell subset sorted from them (not recorded which). Receptors were obtained from a man aged 18 to 35 who had mild COVID-19 (a few samples of this study predate the infection). Cell type and time point are not known. Both conserved end residues are part of each CDR3. Fields, in order: V gene, D gene, clone size, J gene, CDR3 protein, CDR3 DNA. D genes are given only for firm matches. A clone size is listed for some rows: how often the clone was seen (once, few, many), or a class if it is expanded.

TRBV7-9	TRBD2	once	TRBJ2-7	CASRTSGGGVSYEQYF	TGTGCCAGCAGAACCTCCGGGGGAGGGGTGTCCTACGAGCAGTACTTC
TRBV5-4	NA	few	TRBJ2-1	CASSGRDLSNVEQFF	TGTGCCAGCAGCGGCCGGGATCTCTCCAATGTTGAGCAGTTCTTC
TRBV11-2	NA	few	TRBJ2-3	CASSFGTLTMDTQYF	TGTGCCAGCAGCTTTGGGACACTGACTATGGATACGCAGTATTTT
TRBV19	NA	NA	TRBJ2-1	CASSQTENEQFF	TGTGCCAGTAGCCAGACAGAGAATGAGCAGTTCTTC
TRBV27	NA	NA	TRBJ1-5	CATGLGNQPQHF	TGTGCCACCGGCCTGGGGAATCAGCCCCAGCATTTT
TRBV7-9	NA	NA	TRBJ1-4	CASSLGTVDEKLFF	TGTGCCAGCAGCTTGGGGACGGTTGATGAAAAACTGTTTTTT
TRBV12-3/TRBV12-4	NA	NA	TRBJ1-1	CASSSFQGTEAFF	TGTGCCAGCAGCTCATTTCAGGGGACTGAAGCTTTCTTT
TRBV6-2/TRBV6-3	NA	NA	TRBJ1-5	CASSYWDSSNQPQHF	TGTGCCAGCAGTTACTGGGACTCAAGCAATCAGCCCCAGCATTTT
TRBV7-2	NA	NA	TRBJ2-3	CASSLGLRGRTVDTQYF	TGTGCCAGCAGCTTAGGACTTCGGGGGAGGACTGTGGATACGCAGTATTTT
TRBV6-2/TRBV6-3	NA	NA	TRBJ1-6	CASSYPTGLDSPLHF	TGTGCCAGCAGTTACCCGACAGGATTGGATTCACCCCTCCACTTT
TRBV4-2	TRBD1	many	TRBJ1-2	CASSPTGGGYGYTF	TGTGCCAGCAGCCCGACAGGGGGCGGCTATGGCTACACCTTC
TRBV10-3	NA	NA	TRBJ2-6	CAITKESPSGANVLTF	TGTGCCATCACGAAGGAGAGCCCCTCTGGGGCCAACGTCCTGACTTTC
TRBV12-3/TRBV12-4	TRBD2	NA	TRBJ2-5	CASTLGGSQTQYF	TGTGCCAGCACCTTGGGAGGGTCGCAGACCCAGTACTTC
TRBV5-8	NA	NA	TRBJ1-1	CASSKTGSAPGTEAFF	TGTGCCAGCAGCAAAACTGGGTCCGCGCCCGGCACTGAAGCTTTCTTT
TRBV20-1	NA	NA	TRBJ2-5	CSASRTVQETQYF	TGCAGTGCTAGTCGGACAGTCCAAGAGACCCAGTACTTC
TRBV5-1	NA	few	TRBJ2-5	CAIRRERDGVETQYF	TGCGCCATCCGCAGGGAGAGGGACGGGGTGGAGACCCAGTACTTC
TRBV20-1	NA	NA	TRBJ1-5	CSARLPDSRNQPQHF	TGCAGTGCTAGACTCCCCGACAGCCGCAATCAGCCCCAGCATTTT
TRBV3-2	NA	NA	TRBJ2-7	CASRRGVREQYF	TGTGCCAGCAGAAGGGGGGTCAGGGAGCAGTACTTC
TRBV29-1	NA	NA	TRBJ2-1	CSVVSGDGGNEQFF	TGCAGCGTTGTATCCGGGGATGGGGGAAATGAGCAGTTCTTC
TRBV29-1	NA	few	TRBJ2-5	CSVEFAIPKTQYF	TGCAGCGTTGAGTTTGCGATCCCCAAGACCCAGTACTTC
TRBV27	TRBD2	many	TRBJ2-5	CASKRGANQETQYF	TGTGCCAGCAAGCGGGGGGCGAACCAAGAGACCCAGTACTTC
TRBV5-1	NA	few	TRBJ2-1	CASSSDPGGQNEQFF	TGCGCCAGCAGCTCGGACCCGGGGGGCCAAAATGAGCAGTTCTTC
TRBV7-9	NA	NA	TRBJ2-3	CASIPTTGTDTQYF	TGTGCCAGCATCCCTACGACAGGCACAGATACGCAGTATTTT
TRBV3-1	TRBD1	once	TRBJ1-5	CASSLQGANQPQNF	TGTGCCAGCAGCCTACAGGGGGCGAATCAGCCCCAGAATTTT
TRBV6-5	TRBD1	NA	TRBJ2-7	CASSYPVTGGSYEQYF	TGTGCCAGCAGTTACCCCGTGACAGGGGGCTCCTACGAGCAGTACTTC
TRBV21-1	NA	NA	TRBJ2-5	CASSSHEGEQETQYF	TGTGCCAGCAGCTCGCATGAAGGAGAGCAAGAGACCCAGTACTTC
TRBV29-1	TRBD1	NA	TRBJ2-5	CSVGRTGERKETQYF	TGCAGCGTTGGTCGAACAGGGGAAAGGAAAGAGACCCAGTACTTC
TRBV7-4	NA	many	TRBJ1-5	CASSHDQPQHF	TGTGCCAGCAGCCACGATCAGCCCCAGCATTTT